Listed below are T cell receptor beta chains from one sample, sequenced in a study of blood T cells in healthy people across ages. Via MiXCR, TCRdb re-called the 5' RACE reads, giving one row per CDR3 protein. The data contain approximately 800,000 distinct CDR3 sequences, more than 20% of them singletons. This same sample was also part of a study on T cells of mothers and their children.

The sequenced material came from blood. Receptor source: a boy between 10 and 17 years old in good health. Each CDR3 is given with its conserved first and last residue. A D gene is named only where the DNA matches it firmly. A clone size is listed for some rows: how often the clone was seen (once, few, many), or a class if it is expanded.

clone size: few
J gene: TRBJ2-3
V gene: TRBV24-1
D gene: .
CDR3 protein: CATSNAFSTDTQYF
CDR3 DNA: TGTGCCACCAGTAACGCGTTTAGCACAGATACGCAGTATTTT

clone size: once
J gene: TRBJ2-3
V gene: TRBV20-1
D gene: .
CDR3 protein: CSARGTATDTQYF
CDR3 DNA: TGCAGTGCTAGAGGAACAGCTACAGATACGCAGTATTTT

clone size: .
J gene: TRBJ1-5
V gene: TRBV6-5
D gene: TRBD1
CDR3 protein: CASRPGTGQFHPQHF
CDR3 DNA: TGTGCCAGCAGACCGGGGACAGGGCAGTTTCACCCCCAGCATTTT

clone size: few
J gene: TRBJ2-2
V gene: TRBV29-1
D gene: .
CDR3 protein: CSAFRDSGELFF
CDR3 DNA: TGCAGCGCCTTCCGAGATTCCGGGGAGCTGTTTTTT

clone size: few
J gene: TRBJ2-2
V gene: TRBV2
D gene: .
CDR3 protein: CASTGQLNTGELFF
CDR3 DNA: TGTGCCAGTACCGGACAGCTGAACACCGGGGAGCTGTTTTTT

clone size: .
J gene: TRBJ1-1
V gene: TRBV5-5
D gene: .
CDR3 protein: CASRRGVAETEAFF
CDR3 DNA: TGTGCCAGCAGGAGAGGGGTCGCGGAGACTGAAGCTTTCTTT

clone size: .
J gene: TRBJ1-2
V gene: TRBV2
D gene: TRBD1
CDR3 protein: CASSGDRDLLYGYTF
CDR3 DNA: TGTGCCAGCAGTGGGGACAGGGATCTCCTCTATGGCTACACCTTC

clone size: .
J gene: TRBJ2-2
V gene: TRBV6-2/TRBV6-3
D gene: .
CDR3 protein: CASRTSRGNTGELFF
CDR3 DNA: TGTGCCAGCAGAACTTCCAGGGGGAACACCGGGGAGCTGTTTTTT

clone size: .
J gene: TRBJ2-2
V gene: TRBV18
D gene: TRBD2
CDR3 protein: CASSPREGHTGELFF
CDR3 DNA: TGTGCCAGCTCACCACGGGAGGGACACACCGGGGAGCTGTTTTTT

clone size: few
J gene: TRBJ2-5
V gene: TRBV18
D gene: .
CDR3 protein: CASSAQETQCF
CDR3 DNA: TGTGCCAGCTCCGCCCAAGAGACCCAGTGCTTC

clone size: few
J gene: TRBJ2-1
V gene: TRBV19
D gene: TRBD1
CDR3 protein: CASSVPGGTNEQFF
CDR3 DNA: TGTGCCAGTAGTGTTCCAGGGGGTACGAATGAGCAGTTCTTC

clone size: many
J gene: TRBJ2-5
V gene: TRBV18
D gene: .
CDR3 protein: CASSRSGTETQYF
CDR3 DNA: TGTGCCAGCTCACGGTCCGGGACGGAGACCCAGTACTTC

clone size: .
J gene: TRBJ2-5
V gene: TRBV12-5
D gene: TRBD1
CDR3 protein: CASGLGQGSQETQYF
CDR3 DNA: TGTGCTAGTGGTTTGGGACAGGGGAGCCAAGAGACCCAGTACTTC

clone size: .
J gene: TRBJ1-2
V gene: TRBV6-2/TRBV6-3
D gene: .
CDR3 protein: CASSLTPGQVRGYTF
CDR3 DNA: TGTGCCAGCAGCCTCACCCCGGGGCAGGTTCGAGGCTACACCTTC

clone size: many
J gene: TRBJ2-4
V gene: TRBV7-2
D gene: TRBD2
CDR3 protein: CASSLGAGGNIQYF
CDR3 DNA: TGTGCCAGCAGCTTAGGAGCGGGAGGTAACATTCAGTACTTC

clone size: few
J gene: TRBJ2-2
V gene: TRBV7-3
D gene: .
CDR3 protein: CASSSTTNTGELFF
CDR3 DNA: TGTGCCAGCAGCTCAACTACGAACACCGGGGAGCTGTTTTTT

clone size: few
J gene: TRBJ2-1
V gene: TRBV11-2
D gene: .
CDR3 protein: CASSLSRDYNEQFF
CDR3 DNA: TGTGCCAGCAGCTTAAGCCGGGACTACAATGAGCAGTTCTTC

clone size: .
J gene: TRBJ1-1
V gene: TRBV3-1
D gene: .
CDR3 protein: CASSQDIFLGREAFF
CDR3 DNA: TGTGCCAGCAGCCAAGATATATTTTTGGGGAGGGAAGCTTTCTTT

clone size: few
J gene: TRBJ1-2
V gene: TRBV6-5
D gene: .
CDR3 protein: CASSPSLIGGYTF
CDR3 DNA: TGTGCCAGCAGCCCGAGTTTAATCGGCGGCTACACCTTC

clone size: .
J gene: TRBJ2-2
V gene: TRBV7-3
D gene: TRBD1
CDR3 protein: CASSPGTGYPGELFF
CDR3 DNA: TGTGCCAGCAGCCCCGGGACAGGGTATCCCGGGGAGCTGTTTTTT

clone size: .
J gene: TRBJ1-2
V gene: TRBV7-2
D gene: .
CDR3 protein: CASSPWNINYGYTF
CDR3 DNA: TGTGCCAGCTCCCCTTGGAACATAAACTATGGCTACACCTTC

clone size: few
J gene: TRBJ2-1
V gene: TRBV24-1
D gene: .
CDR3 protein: CATSDPGQPSHNEQFF
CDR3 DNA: TGTGCCACCAGTGATCCCGGACAGCCGAGTCACAATGAGCAGTTCTTC

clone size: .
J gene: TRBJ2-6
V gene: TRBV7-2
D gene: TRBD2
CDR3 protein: CASSLRQGLSSGANVLTF
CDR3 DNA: TGTGCAAGCAGCTTAAGGCAGGGACTAAGCTCTGGGGCCAACGTCCTGACTTTC

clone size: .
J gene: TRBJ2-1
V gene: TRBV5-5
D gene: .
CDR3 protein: CASSFQRANNEQFF
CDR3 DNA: TGTGCCAGCAGCTTTCAGAGGGCCAACAATGAGCAGTTCTTC

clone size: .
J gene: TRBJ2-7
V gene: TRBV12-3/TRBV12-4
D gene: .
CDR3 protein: CASTPRGGLLTYEQYF
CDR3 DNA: TGTGCCAGCACCCCACGGGGCGGATTGCTAACCTACGAGCAGTACTTC

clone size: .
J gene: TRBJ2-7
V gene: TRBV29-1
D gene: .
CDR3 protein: CSVPHFEGRRTRLYEQYF
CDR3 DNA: TGCAGCGTTCCCCACTTTGAGGGCCGTCGGACAAGACTCTACGAGCAGTACTTC

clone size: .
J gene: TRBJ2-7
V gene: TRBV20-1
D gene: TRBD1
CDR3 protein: CSAEGDRGLGEQYF
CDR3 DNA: TGCAGTGCTGAAGGGGACAGGGGGCTAGGCGAGCAGTACTTC

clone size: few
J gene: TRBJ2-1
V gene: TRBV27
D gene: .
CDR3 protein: CASSLSRGDIDNEQFF
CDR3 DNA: TGTGCCAGCAGTTTATCCCGAGGGGATATCGACAATGAGCAGTTCTTC

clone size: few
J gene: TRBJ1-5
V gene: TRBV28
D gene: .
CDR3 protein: CASGNRGNQPQHF
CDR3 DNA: TGTGCCAGCGGCAACAGGGGCAATCAGCCCCAGCATTTT

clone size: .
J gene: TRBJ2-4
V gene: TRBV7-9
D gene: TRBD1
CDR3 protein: CASSLGTGENIQYF
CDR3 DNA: TGTGCCAGCAGCTTAGGGACAGGGGAGAACATTCAGTACTTC

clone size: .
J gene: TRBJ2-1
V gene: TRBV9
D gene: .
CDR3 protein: CASSVGQARVNEQFF
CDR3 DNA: TGTGCCAGCAGCGTAGGACAGGCTAGGGTCAATGAGCAGTTCTTC